The 27 T cell receptor beta chains in this list originate from one sample, sequenced in a study of T cell responses to AZD1222 COVID-19 vaccine. Clones were read by immunoSEQ multiplex PCR, and TCRdb kept only the in-frame ones, dropping some. The profile covers about 180,000 clones, with around 88% appearing a single time and approximately 0.5% taken by the ten largest. The sample was peripheral blood, taken on day 0 of AZD1222 vaccination. Every receptor here comes from an adult in good health.

The sample holds one count of this clone. V and J are TRBV10-3 and TRBJ2-3; 7 bases are shared with TRBD2. This CDR3 region has 14 residues. Germline trimming cut 2 bases from V and 5 bases from J; bases unmatched to any gene: 4. Germline V gene lookup returns CDR1 ENHRY and CDR2 SYGVKD. DNA for the CDR3: TGTGCCATCAGTGAGCGGGGGGAAATAGATACGCAGTATTTT. Its protein product is CAISERGEIDTQYF.

The chain employs TRBV7-2 and TRBJ2-5; TRBD2 agrees at 9 bases. Trimming cost V 1 base and J 6 bases; bases outside gene matches: 6. CDR1 and CDR2 from the germline V gene are SGHTA and FQGNSA. CDR3 size: 15 residues. The CDR3 region has the DNA TGTGCCAGCAGCTTAGATCGGGCGGGGGGGCAGACCCAGTACTTC. Amino acids: CASSLDRAGGQTQYF.

This clone was observed a few times. This chain uses TRBV7-3 with TRBJ1-2; TRBD1 aligns across 12 bases. The germline CDR1 and CDR2 sequences are SGHTA and FQGTGA. The V segment lost 2 bases and the J segment 6 bases; nucleotides outside the gene matches: 4. The CDR3 totals 15 residues. The CDR3 protein is CASSLSGQGADGYTF. The CDR3 DNA sequence: TGTGCCAGCAGCTTATCGGGACAGGGGGCTGATGGCTACACCTTC.

The chain joins TRBV11-2 to TRBJ1-4, with D possibly TRBD1 on 5 matching bases. Germline V gene data show CDR1 as SGHAT and CDR2 as FQNNGV. Trimming removed 1 base from V and 0 bases from J, with 12 bases in between. The CDR3 is 17 residues long. The CDR3 coding sequence is TGTGCCAGCAGCTTAGCAGGGTTCGGGACAACTAATGAAAAACTGTTTTTT. This gives the protein CASSLAGFGTTNEKLFF.

The rearrangement joins TRBV5-5 to TRBJ2-1; D uncertain. Trimming removed 0 bases at V and 0 bases at J, with 10 bases between. Germline CDR1 is SGHKS and CDR2 is YYEKEE (reference sequence). This CDR3 spans 16 amino acids. The CDR3 protein is CASSLVAASSYNEQFF. CDR3 coding DNA: TGTGCCAGCAGCTTGGTGGCGGCGAGCTCCTACAATGAGCAGTTCTTC.

V gene TRBV6-2 or TRBV6-3 combines with J gene TRBJ2-1, with 15 bases aligning to TRBD2. This CDR3 has 18 residues. Germline values: CDR1 MNHEY, CDR2 SVGEGT. Trimming removed 2 bases from V and 9 bases from J; junction bases left unmatched: 11. Written as DNA, the CDR3 is TGTGCCAGCAGTTACGGACTAGCGGGGGGGGCATCCCCGGGTGAGCAGTTCTTC. It specifies CASSYGLAGGASPGEQFF.

The J gene is TRBJ1-1, the V gene TRBV11-2, with D unresolved. V gave up 0 bases and J gave up 2 bases, with 10 bases separating them. This CDR3 spans 15 amino acids. Germline loops: CDR1 SGHAT, CDR2 FQNNGV. CDR3 residues: CASSLEPDSNTEAFF. The CDR3 DNA reads TGTGCCAGCAGCTTAGAACCGGATTCTAACACTGAAGCTTTCTTT. Together with reference TRBV11-2 and TRBJ1-1, the CDR3 gives the full variable domain: EAGVAQSPRYKIIEKRQSVAFWCNPISGHATLYWYQQILGQGPKLLIQFQNNGVVDDSQLPKDRFSAERLKGVDSTLKIQPAKLEDSAVYLCASSLEPDSNTEAFFGQGTRLTVV.

The chain employs TRBV9 and TRBJ1-4; TRBD1 is a possible D gene (6 bases). This CDR3 is 14 amino acids long. The V end was cut by 6 bases, the J end by 5 bases, with 14 bases between. Per germline, CDR1 SGDLS and CDR2 YYNGEE. The CDR3 loop is CASISEGGNEKLFF. The CDR3 region has the DNA TGTGCCAGCATCAGTGAGGGGGGGAATGAAAAACTGTTTTTT.

The chain uses TRBV27 and TRBJ1-6; D uncertain. The CDR3 loop spans 16 amino acids. Trimming took 4 bases from V and 2 from J, leaving 12 bases between them. CDR1 MNHEY and CDR2 SMNVEV come from the germline V gene (reference sequence). The CDR3 loop reads CASSSGYIAYNSPLHF. The CDR3 DNA follows: TGTGCCAGCAGTTCCGGGTATATTGCCTATAATTCACCCCTCCACTTT.

This rearrangement joins TRBV2 to TRBJ1-1; a weak D match, TRBD1 (5 bases). Looked up from germline, CDR1 is SNHLY and CDR2 is FYNNEI. V was cut by 3 bases and J by 5 bases, with 25 bases left in between. The CDR3 sequence is 18 residues long. The CDR3 is CASSDPGGGRQASTEAFF. DNA for the CDR3: TGTGCCAGCAGTGATCCCGGGGGAGGGCGCCAGGCTTCGACTGAAGCTTTCTTT.

The chain is built from TRBV5-6 and TRBJ2-7; no reliable D call. The CDR3 sequence is 13 residues long. V dropped 4 bases and J dropped 0 bases, with 8 bases sitting between them. Germline V gene sequence: CDR1 SGHDT, CDR2 YYEEEE. In DNA, the CDR3 is TGTGCCAGCAGCCCGGGTGGCTCCTACGAGCAGTACTTC. Translation gives CASSPGGSYEQYF. The entire variable domain, with the rest obtained from reference TRBV5-6 and TRBJ2-7, is as follows: DAGVTQSPTHLIKTRGQQVTLRCSPKSGHDTVSWYQQALGQGPQFIFQYYEEEERQRGNFPDRFSGHQFPNYSSELNVNALLLGDSALYLCASSPGGSYEQYFGPGTRLTVT.

The chain joins TRBV28 to TRBJ2-7, with D unclear. The CDR3 sequence is 15 residues long. Trimming pared 5 bases from V and 3 bases from J, leaving 17 bases between. Germline loops: CDR1 MDHEN, CDR2 SYDVKM. CDR3 amino acids: CASSTITKKGYEQYF. CDR3 nucleotide sequence: TGTGCCAGCAGTACCATAACCAAGAAAGGCTACGAGCAGTACTTC. Together with reference TRBV28 and TRBJ2-7, the CDR3 gives the full variable domain: DVKVTQSSRYLVKRTGEKVFLECVQDMDHENMFWYRQDPGLGLRLIYFSYDVKMKEKGDIPEGYSVSREKKERFSLILESASTNQTSMYLCASSTITKKGYEQYFGPGTRLTVT.

This chain uses TRBV6-6 with TRBJ2-3; a weak D match, TRBD2 (5 bases). The V gene's germline CDR1 is MNHNY and CDR2 SVGAGI (reference sequence). V shed 8 bases and J shed 8 bases, with 14 bases lying between them. This CDR3 has 12 residues. The CDR3 sequence is CASVGVTTTQYF. Written as DNA, the CDR3 is TGTGCCAGCGTGGGAGTTACAACTACGCAGTATTTT.

The rearrangement uses TRBV7-9 and TRBJ2-3; D unclear. V lost 1 base and J lost 2, with 7 bases in between. This CDR3 region has 14 residues. CDR1 and CDR2 from the germline V gene are SEHNR and FQNEAQ (reference sequence). CDR3: CASSLGGITDTQYF. DNA of the CDR3: TGTGCCAGCAGCTTAGGTGGGATCACAGATACGCAGTATTTT. The full variable domain, with the rest looked up from reference TRBV7-9 and TRBJ2-3, is DTGVSQNPRHKITKRGQNVTFRCDPISEHNRLYWYRQTLGQGPEFLTYFQNEAQLEKSRLLSDRFSAERPKGSFSTLEIQRTEQGDSAMYLCASSLGGITDTQYFGPGTRLTVL.

This chain connects TRBV2 to TRBJ2-3; no firm D call. The CDR3 totals 13 residues. Germline V gene lookup returns CDR1 SNHLY and CDR2 FYNNEI. V was pared by 2 bases and J by 6 bases, with 9 bases between. CDR3 bases: TGTGCCAGCAGTGAATTAGGAACGGATACGCAGTATTTT. It codes for CASSELGTDTQYF.

This clone was found a few times. The chain is built from TRBV4-2 and TRBJ2-5, with 10 bases lining up with TRBD2. Per germline, CDR1 LGHNA and CDR2 YNFKEQ. This CDR3 spans 18 amino acids. V shed 0 bases and J 4 bases; nucleotides not matched to a gene: 11. DNA for the CDR3: TGTGCCAGCAGCCAAGACCTTAGCGGGGGGCGTGTTCTAGAGACCCAGTACTTC. This sequence encodes CASSQDLSGGRVLETQYF.

The chain combines TRBV9 with TRBJ2-7; 9 bases fit TRBD2. This CDR3 has 16 residues. In germline, CDR1 is SGDLS, CDR2 YYNGEE. Losses at the gene ends were 0 bases for V and 0 bases for J; bases not matched to a gene: 4. CDR3 nucleotides: TGTGCCAGCAGCGTAGGAACTAGCGGGCGCTCCTACGAGCAGTACTTC. Encoded protein: CASSVGTSGRSYEQYF.

The rearrangement links TRBV9 to TRBJ2-1; 9 nucleotides match TRBD1. Germline V gene lookup returns CDR1 SGDLS and CDR2 YYNGEE. With V trimmed by 0 bases and J by 4 bases, 2 bases remained unmatched. CDR3 length: 15 amino acids. CDR3 nucleotides: TGTGCCAGCAGCGTAGGGGACAGGGTTTACAATGAGCAGTTCTTC. The encoded protein is CASSVGDRVYNEQFF.

V is TRBV27 and J is TRBJ2-5, with 8 bases fitting TRBD1. Germline values: CDR1 MNHEY, CDR2 SMNVEV (reference sequence). This CDR3 comprises 14 residues. With 6 bases clipped from V and 5 bases from J, the junction kept 8 bases outside the gene matches. Here the CDR3 reads CASSPPDRVETQYF. DNA of the CDR3: TGTGCCAGCAGCCCCCCGGACAGGGTCGAGACCCAGTACTTC.

The chain is built from TRBV2 and TRBJ1-3; TRBD1 might be the D (5 bases). Germline V CDR1 and CDR2: SNHLY, FYNNEI. V was pared by 1 base and J by 4 bases, with 17 bases between. The CDR3 extends over 17 amino acids. The CDR3 DNA follows: TGTGCCAGCAGTGAAGGCGGCAGGGTCCGAATCGGAAACACCATATATTTT. Encoded protein: CASSEGGRVRIGNTIYF.

The rearrangement links TRBV6-5 to TRBJ1-2; D is ambiguous. CDR3 length: 10 amino acids. The V gene lost 9 bases and the J gene lost 7 bases, with 9 bases spanning the gap. Germline V CDR1 and CDR2: MNHEY, SVGAGI. The chain's CDR3 is CASSFVGYTF. The CDR3 bases are TGTGCCAGTTCGTTTGTTGGCTACACCTTC.

V is TRBV5-6 and J is TRBJ1-2, with unresolved D. Germline V CDR1 and CDR2: SGHDT, YYEEEE. CDR3 length: 13 residues. The germline V and J ends were trimmed by 1 base and 5 bases, with 9 bases remaining between them. CDR3 protein: CASSLWSEYGYTF. As DNA, the CDR3 is TGTGCCAGCAGCTTGTGGTCCGAGTATGGCTACACCTTC. The whole variable domain, filled in from reference TRBV5-6 and TRBJ1-2, reads DAGVTQSPTHLIKTRGQQVTLRCSPKSGHDTVSWYQQALGQGPQFIFQYYEEEERQRGNFPDRFSGHQFPNYSSELNVNALLLGDSALYLCASSLWSEYGYTFGSGTRLTVV.

This chain connects TRBV6-2 or TRBV6-3 to TRBJ2-5; the match to TRBD2 covers 16 bases. With V trimmed by 5 bases and J by 4 bases, 7 bases remained unmatched. Germline V gene data show CDR1 as MNHEY and CDR2 as SVGEGT. The CDR3 sequence is 17 residues long. CDR3 in amino acids: CASSPGTSGGAGETQYF. The CDR3 DNA reads as TGTGCCAGCAGTCCCGGGACTAGCGGGGGGGCCGGAGAGACCCAGTACTTC.

The chain links TRBV7-9 to TRBJ1-2, with 8 bases matching TRBD1. With V trimmed by 2 bases and J by 4 bases, 6 bases remained unmatched. Germline V gives CDR1 SEHNR, CDR2 FQNEAQ (reference sequence). The CDR3 spans 15 residues. In nucleotides, the CDR3 is TGTGCCAGCAGCTTATCAGGGACAGGCCGCTATGGCTACACCTTC. This codes for CASSLSGTGRYGYTF.

This chain joins TRBV14 and TRBJ2-5; unclear D gene. The CDR3 is 13 residues long. Germline loops: CDR1 SGHDN, CDR2 FVKESK. Trimming shortened V by 4 bases and J by 0 bases, and 6 bases separated the two germline ends. The CDR3 reads CASSPLDQETQYF. For the CDR3, the DNA is TGTGCCAGCAGCCCCCTGGACCAAGAGACCCAGTACTTC.

This clone was observed once. The chain has TRBV10-3 and TRBJ2-5; 7 bases match TRBD1. CDR1 ENHRY and CDR2 SYGVKD come from the germline V gene. This CDR3 contains 13 residues. V dropped 4 bases and J dropped 5; count of bases not matched to a gene: 4. The chain's CDR3 is CAISAGGFETQYF. Here the CDR3 DNA reads TGTGCCATCAGTGCAGGGGGATTCGAGACCCAGTACTTC.

The V call is TRBV5-6, the J call TRBJ1-5; TRBD1 is a possible D gene (6 bases). Trimming removed 1 base from V and 7 bases from J, with 12 bases in between. Looked up from germline, CDR1 is SGHDT and CDR2 is YYEEEE. The CDR3 is 14 residues long. CDR3 region: CASSLNRAGQPQHF. The CDR3 DNA reads TGTGCCAGCAGCTTGAACAGGGCCGGGCAGCCCCAGCATTTT.